One sample yielded the 22 T cell receptor beta chains listed below, sequenced in a study of metastatic and nonmetastatic thyroid tumors. Patients underwent thyroid surgery, and none had received any treatment before it. Using MiXCR, TCRdb re-called clones from the PCR reads. This sample carries thousands of clones, 20% to 30% of them seen once, and the ten largest clones take 20% to 30%. Sequencing was performed on tumor tissue. The receptors derive from a female donor with papillary thyroid cancer or a benign thyroid nodule (not recorded which). Some clones in this sample may be carry-over from other donors' samples.

The genes are TRBV10-3 and TRBJ2-2, with D perhaps matching TRBD2 (6 bases). CDR1 and CDR2 (germline): ENHRY, SYGVKD. CDR3 length equals 11 residues. CDR3: CVMGGSEELFF. The CDR3 DNA reads as TGTGTCATGGGAGGTTCCGAGGAGCTGTTTTTT.

This clone occurred many times. The chain is built from TRBV15 and TRBJ1-1, with D hard to call. Deletions cut 0 bases from V and 1 base from J, with 6 bases between. The CDR3 extends over 14 amino acids. Germline CDR1 and CDR2: LNHNV and YYDKDF (reference sequence). The CDR3 spells CATSRDTANTEAFF. Written as DNA, the CDR3 is TGTGCCACCAGCAGAGATACGGCGAACACTGAAGCTTTCTTT.

Sample share makes this clone medium-sized. The CDR3 nucleotides are TGTGCCAGCAAACGGATTCAAACTAATGAAAAACTGTTTTTT. Protein sequence: CASKRIQTNEKLFF. The genes are TRBV28 and TRBJ1-4; D not resolved. Germline V CDR1 and CDR2: MDHEN, SYDVKM. The CDR3 totals 14 residues. The germline V and J ends were trimmed by 7 bases and 1 base, with 10 bases remaining between them. The full variable domain, in which reference TRBV28 and TRBJ1-4 provide the parts outside the CDR3, is DVKVTQSSRYLVKRTGEKVFLECVQDMDHENMFWYRQDPGLGLRLIYFSYDVKMKEKGDIPEGYSVSREKKERFSLILESASTNQTSMYLCASKRIQTNEKLFFGSGTQLSVL.

This clone was counted at least ten times. The chain is built from TRBV18 and TRBJ2-2; D perhaps matches TRBD2 (6 bases). V was trimmed by 4 bases and J by 2 bases, leaving 11 bases between them. This CDR3 is built from 15 residues. Per the germline V gene, CDR1 is KGHSH and CDR2 is LQKENI. The CDR3 coding sequence is TGTGCCAGCTCACAAAAGGGAGGTAACACCGGGGAGCTGTTTTTT. Protein sequence: CASSQKGGNTGELFF.

This clone was seen only a few times. Since no conserved phenylalanine or tryptophan closes the CDR3, a read error is the likely cause. The V call is TRBV28, the J call TRBJ1-2, with no clear D. The CDR3 has 12 amino acids. Germline lookup yields CDR1 MDHEN and CDR2 SYDVKM. CDR3 protein: CAGSTNTYGYTL. The CDR3, as DNA: TGTGCCGGCAGTACTAATACCTATGGCTACACCCTC.

J is TRBJ2-2 and V is TRBV24-1; 11 bases agree with TRBD2. Germline V gene data show CDR1 as KGHDR and CDR2 as SFDVKD. V lost 1 base to trimming and J lost 0 bases; unmatched junction nucleotides: 3. The CDR3 has 18 amino acids. The CDR3 DNA is TGTGCCACCAGTGATTTAGGGACTAGCGGACCGAACACCGGGGAGCTGTTTTTT. Protein: CATSDLGTSGPNTGELFF.

This clone has a count of ten or more. This chain connects TRBV4-1 to TRBJ1-6; a possible D gene is TRBD1 (5 bases). The CDR3 has 17 residues. Germline V gives CDR1 MGHRA, CDR2 YSYEKL. V was shortened by 0 bases and J by 7 bases, with 16 bases between the two germline ends. In DNA form, the CDR3 reads TGCGCCAGCAGCCAAGATCGGGGGTCAGCGAGGAATTCACCCCTCCACTTT. Translating gives CASSQDRGSARNSPLHF.

This clone has a count of ten or more. The chain carries TRBV9 and TRBJ1-2; D is unclear. Trimming took 3 bases from V and 7 from J, leaving 19 bases between them. Germline lookup yields CDR1 SGDLS and CDR2 YYNGEE. The CDR3 consists of 15 residues. DNA of the CDR3: TGTGCCAGCAGCGGCGGGTTTCCGGGCAGAAGTGGCTACACCTTC. Translated: CASSGGFPGRSGYTF.

This clone is medium-sized within its sample. V and J are TRBV2 and TRBJ2-6; a possible D gene is TRBD1 (5 bases). CDR1 and CDR2 (germline): SNHLY, FYNNEI. CDR3 length equals 16 residues. V dropped 4 bases and J dropped 0 bases, with 10 bases sitting between them. Here the CDR3 DNA reads TGTGCCAGCAGTGCCGGACACCCCTCTGGGGCCAACGTCCTGACTTTC. It translates to CASSAGHPSGANVLTF.

In its sample, this clone is medium-sized (0.01 to 0.1%). The chain employs TRBV20-1 and TRBJ2-7; 10 nucleotides line up with TRBD2. The V and J ends lost 5 bases and 2 bases, in that order; junction bases with no gene match: 6. The CDR3 consists of 14 residues. Germline CDR1 DFQATT, CDR2 SNEGSKA (reference sequence). The CDR3 DNA sequence: TGCAGTGCTCGACTAGCGGGTAGCCCCTACGAGCAGTACTTC. Protein: CSARLAGSPYEQYF.

This clone came up a few times. The chain carries TRBV6-6 and TRBJ1-2; the D is unclear. V shed 2 bases and J shed 8 bases, with 21 bases lying between them. Germline assignment: CDR1 MNHNY and CDR2 SVGAGI (reference sequence). The CDR3 spans 16 residues. The CDR3 is CASSYRTGYGEPGYTF. In nucleotides, the CDR3 is TGTGCCAGCAGTTACCGAACGGGATACGGGGAACCGGGCTACACCTTC.

This clone turned up a few times. A much bigger clone sits one base away, suggesting this may be a read error. V usage is TRBV4-1 and J usage is TRBJ2-1, with D possibly matching TRBD1 (5 bases). CDR3 length: 14 amino acids. V lost 4 bases and J lost 8, with 15 bases in between. CDR1 and CDR2 (germline): MGHRA, YSYEKL. For the CDR3, the DNA is TGCGCCAGCAGCCGGCCGAACAGGCCCCATGAGCAGTTCTTC. It encodes CASSRPNRPHEQFF.

This clone was counted at least ten times. The J gene is TRBJ1-1, the V gene TRBV20-1; 11 nucleotides agree with TRBD1. This CDR3 is built from 15 residues. Germline values: CDR1 DFQATT, CDR2 SNEGSKA (reference sequence). V was clipped by 0 bases and J by 6 bases; unmatched bases: 6. The CDR3 sequence is CSARDGQGAVPEAFF. The CDR3 nucleotides read TGCAGTGCTAGAGACGGACAGGGGGCAGTTCCTGAAGCTTTCTTT.

This clone was recorded a few times. This chain connects TRBV12-3 or TRBV12-4 to TRBJ1-2; TRBD1 matches 7 bases. The J segment lost 7 bases and the V segment lost 6 bases, leaving 8 bases of the junction unmatched. The CDR3 runs to 13 residues. The CDR3 region has the DNA TGTGCCAGCAGGACAGGGAAGGATGGTGGCTACACCTTC. This sequence encodes CASRTGKDGGYTF.

This clone has only a few counts. A read error is possible here, since a much larger clone lies one base away. The chain carries TRBV20-1 and TRBJ2-4, with D uncertain. Germline CDR1 reads DFQATT; CDR2 reads SNEGSKA (reference sequence). The CDR3 length is 12 residues. V gave up 6 bases and J gave up 9 bases, with 15 bases separating them. CDR3: CSAATVSSIQYF. DNA for the CDR3: TGCAGTGCCGCCACCGTATCAAGCATTCAGTACTTC.

A few counts support this clone. Mismatch with germline at one junction end may stem from a read error. The rearrangement joins TRBV12-3 or TRBV12-4 to TRBJ2-6; D is tentatively TRBD1 or TRBD2 (5 bases each). This CDR3 contains 16 residues. The CDR3 sequence: CASIFRQGYGASVLTF. The CDR3 DNA reads TGTGCCAGCATTTTCAGGCAGGGCTACGGGGCCAGCGTCCTGACTTTC.

Within the sample, this clone is medium-sized. V and J are TRBV6-2 or TRBV6-3 and TRBJ2-5; D unclear. This CDR3 is built from 15 residues. The germline V gene encodes CDR1 MNHEY and CDR2 SVGEGT. V was cut by 1 base and J by 0 bases, with 9 bases left in between. Written as DNA, the CDR3 is TGTGCCAGCAGTTACTTGGCGGAGAACCAAGAGACCCAGTACTTC. Protein: CASSYLAENQETQYF.

By its share, this clone is medium-sized. The rearrangement uses TRBV20-1 and TRBJ1-5; D gene ambiguous. CDR3 size: 14 residues. The germline V gene has CDR1 DFQATT and CDR2 SNEGSKA (reference sequence). Trimming removed 2 bases at V and 2 bases at J, with 10 bases between. The CDR3 loop reads CSARNPEGNQPQHF. The DNA of the CDR3 is TGCAGTGCTAGAAACCCGGAGGGCAATCAGCCCCAGCATTTT.

The table lists this clone with many counts. The chain employs TRBV7-3 and TRBJ1-3, with TRBD1 as a possible D gene (6 bases). The germline V gene encodes CDR1 SGHTA and CDR2 FQGTGA. V lost 1 base and J 4 bases, leaving 14 bases between the germline ends. CDR3 size: 16 residues. The CDR3 spells CASSLMGSGDGNTIYF. The DNA of the CDR3 is TGTGCCAGCAGCTTAATGGGGTCAGGGGACGGAAACACCATATATTTT.

This rearrangement joins TRBV6-1 to TRBJ1-3; 9 bases match TRBD1. J lost 4 bases, V lost 5 bases, and 6 bases had no gene match. This CDR3 is 15 amino acids long. The germline CDR1 and CDR2 sequences are MNHNS and SASEGT. The CDR3 protein is CASSIQGALGNTIYF. The CDR3 nucleotides read TGTGCCAGCAGTATACAGGGGGCCTTAGGAAACACCATATATTTT.

This clone was seen a few times. The J gene is TRBJ2-3, the V gene TRBV6-2 or TRBV6-3; perhaps TRBD2 as D (8 bases). The length of the CDR3 is 21 residues. V was pared by 2 bases and J by 1 base, with 28 bases between. Germline assignment: CDR1 MNHEY and CDR2 SVGEGT. CDR3 loop: CASSYRGQPGLERGGTDTQYF. The CDR3 DNA is TGTGCCAGCAGTTACAGGGGACAGCCGGGACTAGAAAGAGGGGGCACAGATACGCAGTATTTT.

This clone was counted many times. The chain joins TRBV18 to TRBJ2-5; D may be TRBD1 or TRBD2 (5 bases each). V was trimmed by 6 bases and J by 1 base, leaving 12 bases between them. The CDR3 spans 14 residues. Germline V gene data show CDR1 as KGHSH and CDR2 as LQKENI. The CDR3 DNA reads as TGTGCCAGCTCGGACGGGACGGCCCAAGAGACCCAGTACTTC. This translates into CASSDGTAQETQYF.